The clone carrying this T cell receptor beta chain has at least ten counts. These data are taken from a study of blood T cell repertoires in COVID-19. Study in general: COVID-19 samples collected from the United States, Italy and Spain covered acute and convalescent phases.

The data were produced by immunoSEQ multiplex PCR, yet TCRdb's version contains in-frame clones alone and is incomplete. This table has roughly 240,000 clones, approximately 85% appearing once. The TCR comes from a woman in her seventies with acute or convalescent COVID-19. What was sequenced was peripheral blood.

In nucleotides, the CDR3 is TGTGCCAGCAGTTGGACAGGATCCTACGAGCAGTACTTC. Amino acids: CASSWTGSYEQYF. This chain uses TRBV7-2 with TRBJ2-7; 7 positions match TRBD1. V lost 6 bases, J lost 1 base, and 3 bases stayed unmatched. The germline V gene has CDR1 SGHTA and CDR2 FQGNSA. This CDR3 region has 13 residues.